Given below is one T cell receptor (beta chain) in context. Original data processing: Using reference gene primer amplification, nucleated cell counts were estimated. Clones were read by immunoSEQ multiplex PCR, and TCRdb kept only the in-frame ones, dropping some. That table supplies the V and J calls and clone size; D and trimming were determined from the DNA. The sample lists 300,000 to 450,000 clones; roughly 86% were seen once. This record belongs to a study of blood T cell repertoires in COVID-19. About the research overall: Collection of acute and convalescent COVID-19 samples took place in the United States, Italy and Spain.

V was clipped by 5 bases and J by 5 bases, with 19 bases between them. Germline V gene lookup returns CDR1 MNHEY and CDR2 SVGAGI. This CDR3 is 15 amino acids long. The rearrangement uses TRBV6-5 and TRBJ2-7, with a weak D call TRBD1 (5 bases). This TCR was sampled from a human donor with acute or convalescent COVID-19. The donor label of this sample is uncertain. Source material: peripheral blood. The CDR3 bases are TGTGCCAGCAGTCGCGTTTCAGGGTTCTGGGACGAGCAGTACTTC. Its protein product is CASSRVSGFWDEQYF.